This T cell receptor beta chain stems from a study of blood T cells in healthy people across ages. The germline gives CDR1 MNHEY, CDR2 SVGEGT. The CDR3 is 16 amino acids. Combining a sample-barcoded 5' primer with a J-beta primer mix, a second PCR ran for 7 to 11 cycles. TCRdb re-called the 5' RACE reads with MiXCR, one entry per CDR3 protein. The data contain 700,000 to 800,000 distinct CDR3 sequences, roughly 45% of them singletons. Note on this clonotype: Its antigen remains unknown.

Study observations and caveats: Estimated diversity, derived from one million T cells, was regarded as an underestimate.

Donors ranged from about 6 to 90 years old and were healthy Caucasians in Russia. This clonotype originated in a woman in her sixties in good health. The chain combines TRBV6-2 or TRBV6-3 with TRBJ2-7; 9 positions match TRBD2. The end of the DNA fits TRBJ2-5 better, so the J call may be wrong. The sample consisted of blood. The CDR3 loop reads CASTQVLAGRAETQYF. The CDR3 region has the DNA TGTGCCAGCACCCAGGTCCTAGCGGGAAGGGCAGAGACCCAGTACTTC.